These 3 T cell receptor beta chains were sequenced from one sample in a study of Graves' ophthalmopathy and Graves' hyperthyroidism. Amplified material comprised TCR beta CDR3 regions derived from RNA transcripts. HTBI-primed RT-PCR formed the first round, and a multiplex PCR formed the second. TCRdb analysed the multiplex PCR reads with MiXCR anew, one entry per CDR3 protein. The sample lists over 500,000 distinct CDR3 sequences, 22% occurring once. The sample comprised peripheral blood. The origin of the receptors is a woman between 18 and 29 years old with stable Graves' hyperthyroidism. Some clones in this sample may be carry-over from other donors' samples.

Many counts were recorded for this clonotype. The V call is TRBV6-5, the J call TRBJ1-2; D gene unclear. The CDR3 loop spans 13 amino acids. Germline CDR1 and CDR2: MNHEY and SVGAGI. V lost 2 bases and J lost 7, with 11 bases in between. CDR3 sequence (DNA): TGTGCCAGCAGTTACGCAGGTGCCTTTGGCTACACCTTC. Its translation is CASSYAGAFGYTF.

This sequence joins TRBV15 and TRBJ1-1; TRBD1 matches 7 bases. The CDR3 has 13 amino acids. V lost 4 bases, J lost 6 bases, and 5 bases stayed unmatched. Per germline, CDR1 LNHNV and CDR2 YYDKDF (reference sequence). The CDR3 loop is CATSTLGTAEAFF. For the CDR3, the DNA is TGTGCCACCAGCACTTTAGGGACAGCTGAAGCTTTCTTT.

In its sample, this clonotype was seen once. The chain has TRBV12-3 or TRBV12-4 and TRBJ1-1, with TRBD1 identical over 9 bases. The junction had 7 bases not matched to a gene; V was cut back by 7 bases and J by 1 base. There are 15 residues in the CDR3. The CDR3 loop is CASTKDRGGNTEAFF. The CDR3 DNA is TGTGCCAGCACCAAGGACAGGGGTGGGAACACTGAAGCTTTCTTT.